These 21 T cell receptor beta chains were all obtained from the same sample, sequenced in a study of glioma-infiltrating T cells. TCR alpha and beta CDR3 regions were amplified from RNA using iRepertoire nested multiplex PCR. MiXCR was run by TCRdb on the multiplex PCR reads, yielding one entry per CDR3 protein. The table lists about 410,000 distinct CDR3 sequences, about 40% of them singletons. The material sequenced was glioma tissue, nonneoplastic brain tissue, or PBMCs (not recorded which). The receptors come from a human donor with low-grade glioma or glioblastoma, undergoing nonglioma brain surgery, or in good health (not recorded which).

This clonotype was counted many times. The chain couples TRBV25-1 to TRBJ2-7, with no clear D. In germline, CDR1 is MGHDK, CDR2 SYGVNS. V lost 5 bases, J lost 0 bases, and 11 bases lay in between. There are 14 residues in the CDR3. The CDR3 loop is CASSLAAFSYEQYF. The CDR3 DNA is TGTGCCAGCAGTTTAGCAGCCTTCTCCTACGAGCAGTACTTC.

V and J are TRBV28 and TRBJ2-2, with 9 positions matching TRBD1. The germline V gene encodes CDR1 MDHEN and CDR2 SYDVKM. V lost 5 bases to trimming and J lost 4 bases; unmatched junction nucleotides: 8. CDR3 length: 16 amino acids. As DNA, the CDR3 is TGTGCCAGCAGTCCCGGGGGGACAGGGTTCACCGGGGAGCTGTTTTTT. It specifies CASSPGGTGFTGELFF.

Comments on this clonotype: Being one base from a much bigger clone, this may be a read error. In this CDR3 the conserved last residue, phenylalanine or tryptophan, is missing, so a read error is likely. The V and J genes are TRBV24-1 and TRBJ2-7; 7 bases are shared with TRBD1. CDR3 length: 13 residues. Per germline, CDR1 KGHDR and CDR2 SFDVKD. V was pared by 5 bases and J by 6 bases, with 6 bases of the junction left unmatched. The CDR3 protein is CATSGRQGSEQYS. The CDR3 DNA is TGTGCCACCAGTGGGCGACAGGGATCCGAGCAGTACTCC.

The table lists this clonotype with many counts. The CDR3 reads CASSPIATRSQPQHF. The CDR3 coding sequence is TGTGCCAGCAGCCCCATTGCGACGCGTAGTCAGCCCCAGCATTTT. V usage is TRBV7-8 and J usage is TRBJ1-5; the D is unclear. CDR1 and CDR2 (germline): SGHVS, FQNEAQ. Between the trimmed V and J ends, which lost 5 bases and 6 bases, there was a span of 17 bases. This CDR3 is 15 amino acids long.

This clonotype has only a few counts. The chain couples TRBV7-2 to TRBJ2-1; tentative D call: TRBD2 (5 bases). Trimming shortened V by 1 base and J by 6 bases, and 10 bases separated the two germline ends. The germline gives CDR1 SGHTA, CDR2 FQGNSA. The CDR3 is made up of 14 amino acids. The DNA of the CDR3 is TGTGCCAGCAGCTTAGGTCTAGCCCGCAATGAGCAGTTCTTC. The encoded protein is CASSLGLARNEQFF. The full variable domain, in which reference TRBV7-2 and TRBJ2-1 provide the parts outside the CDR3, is GAGVSQSPSNKVTEKGKDVELRCDPISGHTALYWYRQSLGQGLEFLIYFQGNSAPDKSGLPSDRFSAERTGGSVSTLTIQRTQQEDSAVYLCASSLGLARNEQFFGPGTRLTVL.

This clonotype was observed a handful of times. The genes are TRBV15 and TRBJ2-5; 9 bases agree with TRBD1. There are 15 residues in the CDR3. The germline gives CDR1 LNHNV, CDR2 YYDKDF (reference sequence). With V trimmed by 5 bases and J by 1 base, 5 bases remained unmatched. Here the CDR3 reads CATSGPTGGQETQYF. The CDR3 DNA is TGTGCCACCAGCGGCCCGACAGGGGGCCAAGAGACCCAGTACTTC.

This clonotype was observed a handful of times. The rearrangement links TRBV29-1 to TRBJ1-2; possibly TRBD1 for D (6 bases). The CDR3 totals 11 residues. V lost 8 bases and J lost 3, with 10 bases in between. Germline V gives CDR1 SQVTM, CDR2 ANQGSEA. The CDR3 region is CSLGADYGYTF. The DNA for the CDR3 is TGCAGCCTGGGGGCAGACTATGGCTACACCTTC.

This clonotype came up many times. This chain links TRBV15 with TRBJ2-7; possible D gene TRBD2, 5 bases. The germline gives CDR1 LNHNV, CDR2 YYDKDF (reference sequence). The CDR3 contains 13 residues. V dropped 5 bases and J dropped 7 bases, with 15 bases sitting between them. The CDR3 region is CATSGGRPWEQYF. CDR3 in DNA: TGTGCCACCAGCGGAGGCCGCCCCTGGGAGCAGTACTTC.

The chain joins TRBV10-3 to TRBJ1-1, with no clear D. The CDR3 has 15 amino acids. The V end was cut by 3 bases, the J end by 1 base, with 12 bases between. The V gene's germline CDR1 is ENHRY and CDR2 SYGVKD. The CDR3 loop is CAISDRGGGNTEAFF. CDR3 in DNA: TGTGCCATCAGTGACAGAGGCGGCGGGAACACTGAAGCTTTCTTT.

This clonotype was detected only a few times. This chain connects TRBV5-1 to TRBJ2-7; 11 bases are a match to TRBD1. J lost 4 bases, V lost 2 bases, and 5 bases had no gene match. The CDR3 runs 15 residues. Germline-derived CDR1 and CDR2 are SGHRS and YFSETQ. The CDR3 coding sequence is TGCGCCAGCAGCTTCGATGGGACAGGGGGGTACGAGCAGTACTTC. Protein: CASSFDGTGGYEQYF. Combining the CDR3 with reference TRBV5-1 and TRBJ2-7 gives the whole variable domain KAGVTQTPRYLIKTRGQQVTLSCSPISGHRSVSWYQQTPGQGLQFLFEYFSETQRNKGNFPGRFSGRQFSNSRSEMNVSTLELGDSALYLCASSFDGTGGYEQYFGPGTRLTVT.

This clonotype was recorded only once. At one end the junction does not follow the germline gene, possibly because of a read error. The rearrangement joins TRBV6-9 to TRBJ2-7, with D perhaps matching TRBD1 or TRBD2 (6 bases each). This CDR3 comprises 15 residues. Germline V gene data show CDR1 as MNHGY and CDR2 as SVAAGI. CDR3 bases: TGTGCCAGCAGTTGTCCGACGGGGGCCACCTACGAGCCGTACTTC. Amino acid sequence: CASSCPTGATYEPYF.

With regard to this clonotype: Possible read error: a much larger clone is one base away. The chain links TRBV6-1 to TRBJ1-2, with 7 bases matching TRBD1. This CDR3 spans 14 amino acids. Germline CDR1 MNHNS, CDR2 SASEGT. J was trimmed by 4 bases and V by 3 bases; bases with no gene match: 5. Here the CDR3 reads CASSDRGGFYGYTF. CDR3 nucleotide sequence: TGTGCCAGCAGTGACAGGGGGGGGTTCTATGGCTACACCTTC.

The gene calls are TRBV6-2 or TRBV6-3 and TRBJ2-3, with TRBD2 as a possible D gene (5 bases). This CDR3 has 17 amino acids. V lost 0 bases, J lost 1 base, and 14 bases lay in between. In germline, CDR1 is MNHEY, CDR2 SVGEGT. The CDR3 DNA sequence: TGTGCCAGCAGTTACTCTAGACTACGGCGGGGCACAGATACGCAGTATTTT. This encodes CASSYSRLRRGTDTQYF.

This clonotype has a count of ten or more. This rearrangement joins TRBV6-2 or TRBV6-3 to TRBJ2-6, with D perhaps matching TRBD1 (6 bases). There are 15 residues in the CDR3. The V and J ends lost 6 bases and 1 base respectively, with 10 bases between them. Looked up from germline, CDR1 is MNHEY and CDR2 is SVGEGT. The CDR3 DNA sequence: TGTGCCAGCAGCAGGGGAAATTCTGGGGCCAACGTCCTGACTTTC. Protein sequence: CASSRGNSGANVLTF.

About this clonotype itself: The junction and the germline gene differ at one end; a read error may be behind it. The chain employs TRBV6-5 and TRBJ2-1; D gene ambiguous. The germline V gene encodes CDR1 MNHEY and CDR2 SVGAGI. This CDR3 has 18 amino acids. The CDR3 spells CASSYSRTPASSYNKQFF. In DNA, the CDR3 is TGTGCCAGCAGTTACTCTCGGACGCCGGCGAGCTCCTACAATAAGCAGTTCTTC.

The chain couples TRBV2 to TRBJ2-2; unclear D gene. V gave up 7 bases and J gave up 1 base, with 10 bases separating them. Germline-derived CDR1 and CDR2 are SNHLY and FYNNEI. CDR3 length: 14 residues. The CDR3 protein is CASNQARNTGELFF. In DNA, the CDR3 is TGTGCCAGCAATCAGGCCAGGAACACCGGGGAGCTGTTTTTT.

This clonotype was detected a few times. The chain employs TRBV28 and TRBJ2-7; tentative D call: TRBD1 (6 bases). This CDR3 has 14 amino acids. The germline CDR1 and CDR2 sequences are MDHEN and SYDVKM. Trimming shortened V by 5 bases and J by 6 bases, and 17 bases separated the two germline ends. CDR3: CASSASLQGREQYF. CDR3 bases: TGTGCCAGCAGTGCCTCACTACAGGGTCGCGAGCAGTACTTC. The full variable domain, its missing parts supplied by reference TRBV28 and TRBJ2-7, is DVKVTQSSRYLVKRTGEKVFLECVQDMDHENMFWYRQDPGLGLRLIYFSYDVKMKEKGDIPEGYSVSREKKERFSLILESASTNQTSMYLCASSASLQGREQYFGPGTRLTVT.

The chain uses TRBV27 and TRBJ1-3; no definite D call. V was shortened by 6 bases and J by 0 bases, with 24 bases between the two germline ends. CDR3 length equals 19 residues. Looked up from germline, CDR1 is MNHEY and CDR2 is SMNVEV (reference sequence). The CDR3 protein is CASSVHSDIILSSGNTIYF. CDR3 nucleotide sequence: TGTGCCAGCAGCGTCCACTCAGACATAATCTTGAGCTCTGGAAACACCATATATTTT.

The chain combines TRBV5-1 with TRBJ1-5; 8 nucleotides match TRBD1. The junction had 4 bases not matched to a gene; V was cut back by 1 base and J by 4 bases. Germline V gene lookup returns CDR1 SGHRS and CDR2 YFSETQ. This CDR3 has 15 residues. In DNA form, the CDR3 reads TGCGCCAGCAGCTTGTTGGGACAGGCAAATCAGCCCCAGCATTTT. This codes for CASSLLGQANQPQHF.

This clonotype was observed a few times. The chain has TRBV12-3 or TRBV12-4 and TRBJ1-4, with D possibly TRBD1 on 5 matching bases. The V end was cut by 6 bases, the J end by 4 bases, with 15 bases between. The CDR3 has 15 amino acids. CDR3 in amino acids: CASSPPGTDNEKLFF. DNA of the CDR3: TGTGCCAGCAGCCCCCCCGGGACGGATAATGAAAAACTGTTTTTT.

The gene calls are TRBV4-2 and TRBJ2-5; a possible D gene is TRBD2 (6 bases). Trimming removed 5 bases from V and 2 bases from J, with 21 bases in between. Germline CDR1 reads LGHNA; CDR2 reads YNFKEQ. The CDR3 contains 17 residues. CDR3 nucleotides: TGTGCCAGCAGCTACAAGATAGTAGTAGCGGAGCAAGAGACCCAGTACTTC. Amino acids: CASSYKIVVAEQETQYF.